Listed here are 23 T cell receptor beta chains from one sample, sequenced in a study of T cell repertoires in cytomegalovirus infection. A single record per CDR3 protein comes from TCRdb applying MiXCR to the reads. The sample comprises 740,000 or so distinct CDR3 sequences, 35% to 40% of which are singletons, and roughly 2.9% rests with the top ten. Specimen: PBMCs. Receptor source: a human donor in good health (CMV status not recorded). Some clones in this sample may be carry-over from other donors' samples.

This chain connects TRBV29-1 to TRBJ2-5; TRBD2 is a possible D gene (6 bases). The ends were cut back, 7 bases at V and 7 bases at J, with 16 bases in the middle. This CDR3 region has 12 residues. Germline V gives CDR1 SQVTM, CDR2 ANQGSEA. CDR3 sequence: CSGGEGVVTQYF. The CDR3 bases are TGCAGCGGGGGGGAAGGGGTGGTGACCCAGTACTTC.

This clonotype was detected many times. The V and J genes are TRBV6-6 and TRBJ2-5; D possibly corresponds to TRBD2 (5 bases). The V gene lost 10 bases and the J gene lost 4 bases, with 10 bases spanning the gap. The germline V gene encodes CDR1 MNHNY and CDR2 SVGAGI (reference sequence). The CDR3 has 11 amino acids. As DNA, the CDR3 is TGTGCCACTCGCGGAGGAGAGACCCAGTACTTC. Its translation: CATRGGETQYF.

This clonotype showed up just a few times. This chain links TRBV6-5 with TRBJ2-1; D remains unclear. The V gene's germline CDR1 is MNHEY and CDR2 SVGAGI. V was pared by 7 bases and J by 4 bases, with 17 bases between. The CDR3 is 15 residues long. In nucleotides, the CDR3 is TGTGCCAGCACCTTTGTGGGCGGAATTTACAATGAGCAGTTCTTC. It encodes CASTFVGGIYNEQFF.

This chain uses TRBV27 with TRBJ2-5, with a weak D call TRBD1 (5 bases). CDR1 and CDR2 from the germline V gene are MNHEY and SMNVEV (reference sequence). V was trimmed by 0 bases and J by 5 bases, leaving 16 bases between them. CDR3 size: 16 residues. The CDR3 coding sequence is TGTGCCAGCAGTTTATCGACGATAGGGGCCGGGGAGACCCAGTACTTC. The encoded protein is CASSLSTIGAGETQYF.

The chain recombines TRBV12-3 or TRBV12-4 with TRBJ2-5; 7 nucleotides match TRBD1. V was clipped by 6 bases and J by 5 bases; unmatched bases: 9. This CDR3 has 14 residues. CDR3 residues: CASSSTGAGETQYF. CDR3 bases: TGTGCCAGCAGCTCTACAGGGGCAGGGGAGACCCAGTACTTC.

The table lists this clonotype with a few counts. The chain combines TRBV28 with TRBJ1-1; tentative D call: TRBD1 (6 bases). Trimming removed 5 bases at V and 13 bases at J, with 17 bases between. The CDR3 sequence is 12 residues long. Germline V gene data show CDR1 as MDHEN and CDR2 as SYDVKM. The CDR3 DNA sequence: TGTGCCAGCAGTCCTGGTAAAAGGGGGAATTTCTTT. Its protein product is CASSPGKRGNFF. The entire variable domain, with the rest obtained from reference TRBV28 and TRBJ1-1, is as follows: DVKVTQSSRYLVKRTGEKVFLECVQDMDHENMFWYRQDPGLGLRLIYFSYDVKMKEKGDIPEGYSVSREKKERFSLILESASTNQTSMYLCASSPGKRGNFFGQGTRLTVV.

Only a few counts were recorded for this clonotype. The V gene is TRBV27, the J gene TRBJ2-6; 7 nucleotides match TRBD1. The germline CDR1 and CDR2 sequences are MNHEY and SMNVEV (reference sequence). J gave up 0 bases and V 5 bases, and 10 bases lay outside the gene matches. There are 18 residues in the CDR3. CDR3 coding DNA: TGTGCCAGCAGTCCCGGACAGGTGCGCCCCTCTGGGGCCAACGTCCTGACTTTC. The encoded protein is CASSPGQVRPSGANVLTF. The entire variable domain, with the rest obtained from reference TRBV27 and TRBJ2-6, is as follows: EAQVTQNPRYLITVTGKKLTVTCSQNMNHEYMSWYRQDPGLGLRQIYYSMNVEVTDKGDVPEGYKVSRKEKRNFPLILESPSPNQTSLYFCASSPGQVRPSGANVLTFGAGSRLTVL.

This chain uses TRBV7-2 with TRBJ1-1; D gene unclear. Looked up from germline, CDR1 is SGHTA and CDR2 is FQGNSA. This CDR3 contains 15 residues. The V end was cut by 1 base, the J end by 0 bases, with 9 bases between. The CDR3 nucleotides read TGTGCCAGCAGCTTAGTCGCAGCGGTGAACACTGAAGCTTTCTTT. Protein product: CASSLVAAVNTEAFF.

As DNA, the CDR3 is TGTGCCAGTAGTATAGAAGGCAGGAGGACCAATCAGCCCCAGCATTTT. Translation gives CASSIEGRRTNQPQHF. V and J are TRBV19 and TRBJ1-5, with unresolved D. The V end lost 0 bases, the J end lost 3 bases, and 12 bases lay between the germline ends. Germline CDR1 and CDR2: LNHDA and SQIVND (reference sequence). The CDR3 loop spans 16 amino acids.

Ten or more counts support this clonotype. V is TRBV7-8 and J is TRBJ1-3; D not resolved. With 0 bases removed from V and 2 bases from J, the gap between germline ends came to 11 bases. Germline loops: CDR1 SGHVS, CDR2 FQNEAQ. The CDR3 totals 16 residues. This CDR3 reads CASSLAGGGTGNTIYF. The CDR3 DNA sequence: TGTGCCAGCAGCTTAGCAGGAGGAGGTACTGGAAACACCATATATTTT.

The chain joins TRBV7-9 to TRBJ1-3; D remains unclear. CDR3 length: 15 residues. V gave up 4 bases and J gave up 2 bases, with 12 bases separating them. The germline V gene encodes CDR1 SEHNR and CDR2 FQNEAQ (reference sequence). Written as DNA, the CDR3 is TGTGCCAGCAGCTCATCGACAACCGCTGGAAACACCATATATTTT. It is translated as CASSSSTTAGNTIYF.

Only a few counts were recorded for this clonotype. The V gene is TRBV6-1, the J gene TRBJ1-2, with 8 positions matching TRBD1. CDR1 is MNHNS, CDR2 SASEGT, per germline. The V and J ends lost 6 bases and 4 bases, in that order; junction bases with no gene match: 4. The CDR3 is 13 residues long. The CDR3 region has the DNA TGTGCCAGCAGATCCCAGGGGGCCTATGGCTACACCTTC. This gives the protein CASRSQGAYGYTF.

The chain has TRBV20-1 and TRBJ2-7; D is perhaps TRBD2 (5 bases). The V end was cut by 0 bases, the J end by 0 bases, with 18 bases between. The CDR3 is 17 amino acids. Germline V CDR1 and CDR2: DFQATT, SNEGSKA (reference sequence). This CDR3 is CSARDWSGLISSYEQYF. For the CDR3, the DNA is TGCAGTGCTAGAGATTGGAGCGGCCTTATAAGCTCCTACGAGCAGTACTTC.

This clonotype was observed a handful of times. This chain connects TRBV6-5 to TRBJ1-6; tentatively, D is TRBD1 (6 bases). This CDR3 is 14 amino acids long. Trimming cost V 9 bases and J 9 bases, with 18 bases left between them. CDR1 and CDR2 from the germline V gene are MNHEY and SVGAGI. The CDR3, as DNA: TGTGCCAGTAATTCGGGGGGGCTGGGTTCACCCCTCCACTTT. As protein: CASNSGGLGSPLHF.

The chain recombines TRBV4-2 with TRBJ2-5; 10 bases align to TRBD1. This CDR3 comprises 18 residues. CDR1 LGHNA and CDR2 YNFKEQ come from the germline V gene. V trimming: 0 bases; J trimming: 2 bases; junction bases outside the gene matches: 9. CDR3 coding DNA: TGTGCCAGCAGCCAAGACCCACCGGGACAGGGGTCACAAGAGACCCAGTACTTC. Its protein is CASSQDPPGQGSQETQYF.

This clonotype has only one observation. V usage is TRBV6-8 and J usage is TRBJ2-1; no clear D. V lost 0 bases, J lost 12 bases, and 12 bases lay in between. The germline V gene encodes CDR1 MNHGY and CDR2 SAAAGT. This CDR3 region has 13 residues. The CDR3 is CASSYSYFQGQFF. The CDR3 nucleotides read TGTGCCAGCAGTTACTCATACTTCCAAGGGCAGTTCTTC.

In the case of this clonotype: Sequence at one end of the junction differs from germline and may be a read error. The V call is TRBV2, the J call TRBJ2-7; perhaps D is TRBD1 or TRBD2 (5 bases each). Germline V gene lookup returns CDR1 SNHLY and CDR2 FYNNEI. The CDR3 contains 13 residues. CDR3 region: CASERDGSYERYF. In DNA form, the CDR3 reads TGTGCCAGCGAACGGGACGGCTCCTACGAGCGGTACTTC.

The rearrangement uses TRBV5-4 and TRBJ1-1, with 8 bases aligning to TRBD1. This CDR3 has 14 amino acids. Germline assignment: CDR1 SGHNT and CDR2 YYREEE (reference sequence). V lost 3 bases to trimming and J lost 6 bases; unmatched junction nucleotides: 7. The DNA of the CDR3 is TGTGCCAGCAGCTCACAGGGGGTCCTTCCTGAAGCTTTCTTT. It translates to CASSSQGVLPEAFF. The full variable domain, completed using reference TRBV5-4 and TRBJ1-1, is ETGVTQSPTHLIKTRGQQVTLRCSSQSGHNTVSWYQQALGQGPQFIFQYYREEENGRGNFPPRFSGLQFPNYSSELNVNALELDDSALYLCASSSQGVLPEAFFGQGTRLTVV.

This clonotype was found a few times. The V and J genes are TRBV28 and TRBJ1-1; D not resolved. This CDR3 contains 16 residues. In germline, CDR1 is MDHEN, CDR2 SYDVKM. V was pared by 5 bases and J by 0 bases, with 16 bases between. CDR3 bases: TGTGCCAGCAGTCTAAGAACGGGCCCTATGAACACTGAAGCTTTCTTT. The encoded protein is CASSLRTGPMNTEAFF.

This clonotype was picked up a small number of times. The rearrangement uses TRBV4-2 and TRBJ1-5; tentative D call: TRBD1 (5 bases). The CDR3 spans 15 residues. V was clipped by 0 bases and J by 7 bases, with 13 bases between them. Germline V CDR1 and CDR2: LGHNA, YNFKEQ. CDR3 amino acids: CASSQDSLGVQPQHF. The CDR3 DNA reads TGTGCCAGCAGCCAAGATTCATTAGGGGTCCAGCCCCAGCATTTT.

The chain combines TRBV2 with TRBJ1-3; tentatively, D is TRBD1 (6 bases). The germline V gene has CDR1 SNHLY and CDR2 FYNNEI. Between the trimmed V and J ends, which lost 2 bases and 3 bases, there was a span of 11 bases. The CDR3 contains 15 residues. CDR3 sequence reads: CASSEMTGRGNTIYF. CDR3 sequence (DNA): TGTGCCAGCAGTGAAATGACAGGACGTGGAAACACCATATATTTT.

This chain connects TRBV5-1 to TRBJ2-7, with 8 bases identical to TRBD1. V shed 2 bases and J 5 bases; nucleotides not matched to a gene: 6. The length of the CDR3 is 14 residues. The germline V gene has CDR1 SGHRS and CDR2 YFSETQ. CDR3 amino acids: CASSLGTGPNEQYF. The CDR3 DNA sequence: TGCGCCAGCAGCTTAGGGACAGGTCCCAACGAGCAGTACTTC.

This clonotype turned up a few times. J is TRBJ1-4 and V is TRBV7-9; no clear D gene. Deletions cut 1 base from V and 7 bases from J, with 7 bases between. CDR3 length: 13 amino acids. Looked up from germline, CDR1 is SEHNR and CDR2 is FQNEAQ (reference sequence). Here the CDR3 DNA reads TGTGCCAGCAGCTTAGGGTACCCTGAAAAACTGTTTTTT. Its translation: CASSLGYPEKLFF. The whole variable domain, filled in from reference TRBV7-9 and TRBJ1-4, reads DTGVSQNPRHKITKRGQNVTFRCDPISEHNRLYWYRQTLGQGPEFLTYFQNEAQLEKSRLLSDRFSAERPKGSFSTLEIQRTEQGDSAMYLCASSLGYPEKLFFGSGTQLSVL.